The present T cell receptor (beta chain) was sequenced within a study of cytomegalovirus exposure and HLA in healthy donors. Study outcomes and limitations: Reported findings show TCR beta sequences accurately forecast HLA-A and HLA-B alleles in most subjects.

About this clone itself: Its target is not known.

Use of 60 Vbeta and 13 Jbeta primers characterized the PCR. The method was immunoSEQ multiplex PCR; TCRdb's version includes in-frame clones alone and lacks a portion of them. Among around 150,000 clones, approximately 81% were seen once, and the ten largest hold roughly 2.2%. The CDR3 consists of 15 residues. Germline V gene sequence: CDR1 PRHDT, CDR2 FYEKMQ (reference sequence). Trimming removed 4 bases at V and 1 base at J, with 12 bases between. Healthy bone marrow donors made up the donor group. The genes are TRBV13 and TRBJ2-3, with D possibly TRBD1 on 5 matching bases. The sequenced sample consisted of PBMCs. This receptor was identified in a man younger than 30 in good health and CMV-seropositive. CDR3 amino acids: CASSSRQPGTDTQYF. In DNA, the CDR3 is TGTGCCAGCAGCTCCAGACAGCCCGGCACAGATACGCAGTATTTT.